The sequence of this TCR beta chain was determined in a study of post-analysis software for immune sequencing data. The overall study: Disease courses included relapsing-remitting, secondary progressive and progressive-relapsing multiple sclerosis.

Study-wide results and caveats: Among roughly 5 TRBV segments more frequent in patients than controls were TRBV5-6, TRBV5-1 and TRBV20-1. Under F measure analysis, samples from one preparation batch co-clustered strongly.

The CDR3 runs to 15 residues. The V gene end was trimmed by 3 bases and the J gene end by 3 bases; junction bases not matched to a gene: 5. Germline CDR1 and CDR2: SEHNR and FQNEAQ (reference sequence). This clonotype was seen many times. Its antigen is undetermined. Incorporated into the TCR beta cDNA libraries were unique molecular identifiers, which served to reduce PCR and sequencing biases. Between 1 and 10 million T cells gave rise to roughly 0.5 million cDNA molecules. TCRdb analysed the PCR reads with MiXCR anew, one entry per CDR3 protein. The sample contains roughly 180,000 distinct CDR3 sequences, 30% of which appear only once.

This receptor was obtained from a girl aged 5 to 17 with multiple sclerosis. V is TRBV7-9 and J is TRBJ2-7; 10 bases fit TRBD1. The source material was blood. The CDR3: CASSFPGQGFYEQYF. CDR3 sequence (DNA): TGTGCCAGCAGCTTTCCGGGACAGGGGTTCTACGAGCAGTACTTC.